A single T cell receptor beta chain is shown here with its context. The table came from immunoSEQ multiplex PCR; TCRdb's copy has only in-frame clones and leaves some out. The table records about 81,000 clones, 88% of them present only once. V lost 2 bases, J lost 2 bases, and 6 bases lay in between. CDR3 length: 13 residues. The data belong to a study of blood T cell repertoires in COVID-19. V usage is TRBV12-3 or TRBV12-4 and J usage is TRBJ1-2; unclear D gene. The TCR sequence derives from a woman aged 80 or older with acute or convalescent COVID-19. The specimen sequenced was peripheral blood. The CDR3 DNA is TGTGCCAGCAGTTTACTAGTAAACTATGGCTACACCTTC. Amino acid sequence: CASSLLVNYGYTF.